The 10 T cell receptor beta chains listed next were all sequenced from one sample in a study of radiotherapy plus CTLA-4 blockade in lung cancer. Here immunoSEQ multiplex PCR was the method, and the copy in TCRdb shows in-frame clones only, minus some. The sample shows 90,000 to 95,000 clones, about 80% of them seen only once. Sample: peripheral blood, taken from a patient treated with radiotherapy plus ipilimumab. All receptors derive from a human donor with non-small cell lung cancer who had stable disease on radiotherapy plus ipilimumab.

The chain employs TRBV30 and TRBJ2-1; D unclear. V was trimmed by 4 bases and J by 6 bases, leaving 13 bases between them. CDR3 length equals 13 residues. From germline, CDR1 is GTSNPN and CDR2 SVGIG (reference sequence). CDR3 sequence: CAWTPPGVNEQFF. CDR3 DNA: TGTGCCTGGACGCCGCCGGGCGTCAATGAGCAGTTCTTC. Full variable domain (outside the CDR3, taken from reference TRBV30 and TRBJ2-1): SQTIHQWPATLVQPVGSPLSLECTVEGTSNPNLYWYRQAAGRGLQLLFYSVGIGQISSEVPQNLSASRPQDRQFILSSKKLLLSDSGFYLCAWTPPGVNEQFFGPGTRLTVL.

About this clone: Compared with germline, one end of the junction differs, possibly owing to a read error. The J gene is TRBJ2-1, the V gene TRBV7-7, with unresolved D. This CDR3 contains 15 residues. Germline assignment: CDR1 SSHAT and CDR2 FNYEAQ (reference sequence). The CDR3 nucleotides read TGTGCTAGCAGCTTAAAGAAAGGGCCCTACAATGAGCAGTTCTTC. As protein: CASSLKKGPYNEQFF. Full variable domain (missing parts from reference TRBV7-7 and TRBJ2-1): GAGVSQSPRYKVTKRGQDVTLRCDPISSHATLYWYQQALGQGPEFLTYFNYEAQPDKSGLPSDRFSAERPEGSISTLTIQRTEQRDSAMYRCASSLKKGPYNEQFFGPGTRLTVL.

This clone was seen once. The chain has TRBV6-5 and TRBJ2-7, with 9 bases identical to TRBD1. Germline CDR1 MNHEY, CDR2 SVGAGI. With 6 bases clipped from V and 5 bases from J, the junction kept 8 bases outside the gene matches. This CDR3 region has 14 residues. CDR3 protein: CASRLGQGENEQYF. In DNA form, the CDR3 reads TGTGCCAGCAGGCTGGGACAGGGTGAGAACGAGCAGTACTTC.

The rearrangement joins TRBV6-5 to TRBJ2-5; D may be TRBD1 or TRBD2 (6 bases each). V dropped 0 bases and J dropped 5 bases, with 13 bases sitting between them. There are 15 residues in the CDR3. Germline lookup yields CDR1 MNHEY and CDR2 SVGAGI. The CDR3 is CASSYSWGARETQYF. The CDR3 nucleotides read TGTGCCAGCAGTTACTCGTGGGGGGCGAGGGAGACCCAGTACTTC.

This rearrangement joins TRBV7-9 to TRBJ2-3, with D hard to call. The V gene lost 1 base and the J gene lost 0 bases, with 11 bases spanning the gap. The CDR3 spans 16 residues. CDR1 SEHNR and CDR2 FQNEAQ come from the germline V gene (reference sequence). The CDR3 coding sequence is TGTGCCAGCAGCTTAGGTCGCGCCACTAGCACAGATACGCAGTATTTT. This sequence encodes CASSLGRATSTDTQYF.

The chain carries TRBV29-1 and TRBJ2-3; the D gene could be TRBD1 or TRBD2 (5 bases each). Between the trimmed V and J ends, which lost 6 bases and 2 bases, there was a span of 9 bases. Germline loops: CDR1 SQVTM, CDR2 ANQGSEA. The CDR3 length is 12 residues. The DNA of the CDR3 is TGCAGCGTGGGGACGGACACAGATACGCAGTATTTT. Amino acid sequence: CSVGTDTDTQYF.

This chain connects TRBV28 to TRBJ1-4; D uncertain. Germline V gene data show CDR1 as MDHEN and CDR2 as SYDVKM. This CDR3 has 12 amino acids. The V end was cut by 5 bases, the J end by 2 bases, with 3 bases between. The DNA of the CDR3 is TGTGCCAGCAGTCTCACTAATGAAAAACTGTTTTTT. This gives the protein CASSLTNEKLFF. Together with reference TRBV28 and TRBJ1-4, the CDR3 gives the full variable domain: DVKVTQSSRYLVKRTGEKVFLECVQDMDHENMFWYRQDPGLGLRLIYFSYDVKMKEKGDIPEGYSVSREKKERFSLILESASTNQTSMYLCASSLTNEKLFFGSGTQLSVL.

This clone was detected only once. V usage is TRBV5-6 and J usage is TRBJ1-2; D call uncertain. The ends were cut back, 4 bases at V and 4 bases at J, with 17 bases in the middle. The CDR3 has 15 residues. Germline assignment: CDR1 SGHDT and CDR2 YYEEEE. The CDR3 is CASSPRGAWTYGYTF. As DNA, the CDR3 is TGTGCCAGCAGCCCGAGAGGCGCCTGGACCTATGGCTACACCTTC.

The chain carries TRBV5-6 and TRBJ1-2; 9 positions match TRBD1. After removal of 4 bases from V and 8 bases from J, the junction contained 9 bases not matched to a gene. The CDR3 runs 14 residues. Germline V gene sequence: CDR1 SGHDT, CDR2 YYEEEE. The CDR3 region is CASSPGQGLRGYTF. CDR3 sequence (DNA): TGTGCCAGCAGCCCGGGACAGGGTTTGAGAGGCTACACCTTC.

The chain is built from TRBV10-1 and TRBJ2-1; 12 bases fit TRBD2. The J segment lost 6 bases and the V segment lost 5 bases, leaving 5 bases of the junction unmatched. This CDR3 region has 15 residues. Germline CDR1 WNHNN, CDR2 SYGVQD (reference sequence). The DNA of the CDR3 is TGCGCCAGCAGTTTCGGACTAGCGGGAAGCAATGAGCAGTTCTTC. It yields the protein CASSFGLAGSNEQFF.